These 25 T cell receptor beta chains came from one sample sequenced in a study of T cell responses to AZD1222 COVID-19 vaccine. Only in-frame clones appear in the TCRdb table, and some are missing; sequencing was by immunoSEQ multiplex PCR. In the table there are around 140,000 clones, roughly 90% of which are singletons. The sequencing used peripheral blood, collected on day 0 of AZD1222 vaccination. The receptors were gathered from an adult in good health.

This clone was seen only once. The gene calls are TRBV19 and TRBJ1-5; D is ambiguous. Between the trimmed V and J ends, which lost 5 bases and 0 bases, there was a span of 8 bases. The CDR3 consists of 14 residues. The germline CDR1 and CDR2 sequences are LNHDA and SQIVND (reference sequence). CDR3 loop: CASSRAHSNQPQHF. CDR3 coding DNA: TGTGCCAGTAGTCGGGCCCATAGCAATCAGCCCCAGCATTTT.

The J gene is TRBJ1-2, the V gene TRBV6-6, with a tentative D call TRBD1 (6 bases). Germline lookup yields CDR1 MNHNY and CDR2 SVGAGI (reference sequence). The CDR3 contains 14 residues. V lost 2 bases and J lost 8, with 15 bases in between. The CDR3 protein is CASSYNRERGGYTF. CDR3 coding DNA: TGTGCCAGCAGTTACAACAGGGAACGGGGCGGCTACACCTTC.

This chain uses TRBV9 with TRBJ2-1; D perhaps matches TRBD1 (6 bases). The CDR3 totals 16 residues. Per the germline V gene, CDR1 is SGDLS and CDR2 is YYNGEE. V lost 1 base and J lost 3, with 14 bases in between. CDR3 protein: CASSVNSQGFYNEQFF. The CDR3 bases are TGTGCCAGCAGCGTAAATAGTCAGGGGTTCTACAATGAGCAGTTCTTC. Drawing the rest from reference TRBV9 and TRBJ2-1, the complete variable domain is DSGVTQTPKHLITATGQRVTLRCSPRSGDLSVYWYQQSLDQGLQFLIQYYNGEERAKGNILERFSAQQFPDLHSELNLSSLELGDSALYFCASSVNSQGFYNEQFFGPGTRLTVL.

In nucleotides, the CDR3 is TGTGCCAGCAGCCAAGTAGCGGTTTTCTCTGGAAACACCATATATTTT. Protein sequence: CASSQVAVFSGNTIYF. The chain recombines TRBV14 with TRBJ1-3; D not resolved. V lost 1 base and J lost 0, with 10 bases in between. The germline CDR1 and CDR2 sequences are SGHDN and FVKESK. The CDR3 totals 16 residues.

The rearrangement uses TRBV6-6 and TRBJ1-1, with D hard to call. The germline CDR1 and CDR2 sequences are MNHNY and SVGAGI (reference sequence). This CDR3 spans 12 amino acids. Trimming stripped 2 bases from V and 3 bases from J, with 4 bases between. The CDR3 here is CASSYGHTEAFF. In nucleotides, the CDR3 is TGTGCCAGCAGTTACGGACACACTGAAGCTTTCTTT.

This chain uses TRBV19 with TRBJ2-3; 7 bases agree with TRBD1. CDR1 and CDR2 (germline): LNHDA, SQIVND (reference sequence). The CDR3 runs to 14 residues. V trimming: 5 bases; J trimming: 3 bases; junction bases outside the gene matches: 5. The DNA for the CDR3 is TGTGCCAGTAGTCTGGACAGGTCGACAGATACGCAGTATTTT. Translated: CASSLDRSTDTQYF.

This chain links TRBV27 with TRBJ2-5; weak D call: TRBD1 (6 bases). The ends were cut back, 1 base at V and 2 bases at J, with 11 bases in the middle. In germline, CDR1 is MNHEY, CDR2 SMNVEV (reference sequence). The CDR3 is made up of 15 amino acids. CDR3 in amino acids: CASSLYTGKQETQYF. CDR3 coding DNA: TGTGCCAGCAGTTTATATACAGGGAAACAAGAGACCCAGTACTTC.

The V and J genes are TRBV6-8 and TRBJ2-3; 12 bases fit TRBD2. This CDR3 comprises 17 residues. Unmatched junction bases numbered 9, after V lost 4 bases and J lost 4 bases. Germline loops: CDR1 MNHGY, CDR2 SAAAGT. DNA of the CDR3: TGTGCCAGCAGTTCCAAGACTAGCGGGAGATGGTCAGATACGCAGTATTTT. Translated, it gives CASSSKTSGRWSDTQYF.

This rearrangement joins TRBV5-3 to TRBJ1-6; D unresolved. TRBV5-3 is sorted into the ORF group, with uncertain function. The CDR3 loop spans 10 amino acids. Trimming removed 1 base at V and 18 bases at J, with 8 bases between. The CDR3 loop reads CARSLSAGHF. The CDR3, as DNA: TGTGCCAGAAGCTTGTCAGCGGGCCACTTT.

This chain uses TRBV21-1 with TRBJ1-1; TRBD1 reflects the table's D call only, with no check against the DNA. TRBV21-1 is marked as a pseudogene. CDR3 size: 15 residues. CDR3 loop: CASSKVRIKNTEAFF. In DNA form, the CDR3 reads TGTGCCAGCAGCAAAGTCAGGATTAAGAACACTGAAGCTTTCTTT.

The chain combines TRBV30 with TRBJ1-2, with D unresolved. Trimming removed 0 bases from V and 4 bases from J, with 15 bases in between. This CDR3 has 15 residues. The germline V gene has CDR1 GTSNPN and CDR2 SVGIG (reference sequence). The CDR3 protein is CAWSVPLGGSYGYTF. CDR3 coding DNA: TGTGCCTGGAGTGTCCCCCTTGGAGGGTCCTATGGCTACACCTTC.

The CDR3 region has the DNA TGTGCCACCAGTGATTCGCCCTTCGGGACCACTAACTATGGCTACACCTTC. This codes for CATSDSPFGTTNYGYTF. This chain joins TRBV24-1 and TRBJ1-2; D may be TRBD1 (5 bases). The CDR3 consists of 17 residues. Germline CDR1 is KGHDR and CDR2 is SFDVKD. V was shortened by 2 bases and J by 0 bases, with 15 bases between the two germline ends.

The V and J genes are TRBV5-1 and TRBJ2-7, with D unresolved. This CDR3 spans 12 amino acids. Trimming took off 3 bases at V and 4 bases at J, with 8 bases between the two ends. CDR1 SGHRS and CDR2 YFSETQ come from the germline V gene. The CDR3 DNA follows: TGCGCCAGCAGCTCCCGAAATTACGAGCAGTACTTC. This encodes CASSSRNYEQYF.

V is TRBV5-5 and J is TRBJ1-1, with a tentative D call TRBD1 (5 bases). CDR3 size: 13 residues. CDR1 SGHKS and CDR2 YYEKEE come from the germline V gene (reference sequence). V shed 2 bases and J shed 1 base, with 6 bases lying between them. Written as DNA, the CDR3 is TGTGCCAGCAGCTTTCAGGGGAACACTGAAGCTTTCTTT. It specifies CASSFQGNTEAFF.

CDR3 sequence: CASSLVGLMSYEQYF. For the CDR3, the DNA is TGCGCCAGCAGCTTGGTGGGACTTATGTCTTACGAGCAGTACTTC. The rearrangement links TRBV5-1 to TRBJ2-7, with D perhaps TRBD2 (6 bases). Germline V gene data show CDR1 as SGHRS and CDR2 as YFSETQ. There are 15 residues in the CDR3. V dropped 0 bases and J dropped 4 bases, with 14 bases sitting between them. Combining the CDR3 with reference TRBV5-1 and TRBJ2-7 gives the whole variable domain KAGVTQTPRYLIKTRGQQVTLSCSPISGHRSVSWYQQTPGQGLQFLFEYFSETQRNKGNFPGRFSGRQFSNSRSEMNVSTLELGDSALYLCASSLVGLMSYEQYFGPGTRLTVT.

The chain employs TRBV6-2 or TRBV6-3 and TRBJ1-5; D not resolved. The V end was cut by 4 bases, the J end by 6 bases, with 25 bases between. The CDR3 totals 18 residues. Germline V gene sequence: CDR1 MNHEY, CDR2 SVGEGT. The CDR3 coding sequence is TGTGCCAGCAGTTCCCTGCCGACGGGGTGGCGGGTGGGTCAGCCCCAGCATTTT. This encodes CASSSLPTGWRVGQPQHF.

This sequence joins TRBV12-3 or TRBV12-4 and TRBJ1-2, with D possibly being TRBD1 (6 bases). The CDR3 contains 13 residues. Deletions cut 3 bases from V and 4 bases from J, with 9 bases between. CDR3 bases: TGTGCCAGCAGTTTGGGCAGGGGCTATGGCTACACCTTC. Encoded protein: CASSLGRGYGYTF.

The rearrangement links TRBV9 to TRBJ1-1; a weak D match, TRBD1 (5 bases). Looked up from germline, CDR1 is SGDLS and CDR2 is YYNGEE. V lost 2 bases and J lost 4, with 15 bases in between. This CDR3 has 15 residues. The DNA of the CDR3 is TGTGCCAGCAGCGTCAGAGGGGAATCAGGCACTGAAGCTTTCTTT. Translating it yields CASSVRGESGTEAFF.

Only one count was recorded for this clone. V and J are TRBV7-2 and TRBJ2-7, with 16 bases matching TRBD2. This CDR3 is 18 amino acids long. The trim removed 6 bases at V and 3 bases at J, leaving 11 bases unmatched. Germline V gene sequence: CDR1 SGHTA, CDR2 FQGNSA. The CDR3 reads CASRIGTSGRAVIYEQYF. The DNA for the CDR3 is TGTGCCAGCAGGATTGGGACTAGCGGGAGGGCCGTAATCTACGAGCAGTACTTC.

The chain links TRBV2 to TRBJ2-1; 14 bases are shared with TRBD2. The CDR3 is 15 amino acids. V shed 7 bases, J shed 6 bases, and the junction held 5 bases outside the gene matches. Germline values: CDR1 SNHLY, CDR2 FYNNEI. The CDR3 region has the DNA TGTGCCAGCAAGAGAGGGACTAGCGGGGGCAATGAGCAGTTCTTC. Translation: CASKRGTSGGNEQFF. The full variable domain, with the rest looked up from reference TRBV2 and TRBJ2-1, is EPEVTQTPSHQVTQMGQEVILRCVPISNHLYFYWYRQILGQKVEFLVSFYNNEISEKSEIFDDQFSVERPDGSNFTLKIRSTKLEDSAMYFCASKRGTSGGNEQFFGPGTRLTVL.

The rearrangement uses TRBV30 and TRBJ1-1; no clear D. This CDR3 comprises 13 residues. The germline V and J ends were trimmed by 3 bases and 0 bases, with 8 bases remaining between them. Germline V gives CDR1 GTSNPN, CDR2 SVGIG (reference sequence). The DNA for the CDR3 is TGTGCCTGGAGCCTAAGTATGAACACTGAAGCTTTCTTT. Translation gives CAWSLSMNTEAFF.

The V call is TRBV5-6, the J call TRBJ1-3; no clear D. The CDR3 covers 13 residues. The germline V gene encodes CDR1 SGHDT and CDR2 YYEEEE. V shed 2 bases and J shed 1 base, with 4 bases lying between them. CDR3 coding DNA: TGTGCCAGCAGCTTCGATTCTGGAAACACCATATATTTT. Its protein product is CASSFDSGNTIYF.

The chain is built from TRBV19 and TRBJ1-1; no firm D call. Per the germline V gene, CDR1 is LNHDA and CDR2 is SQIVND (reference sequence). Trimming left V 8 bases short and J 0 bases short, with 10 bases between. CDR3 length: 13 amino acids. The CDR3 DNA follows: TGTGCCAGTTCTCGGGCGTTGAACACTGAAGCTTTCTTT. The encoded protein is CASSRALNTEAFF.

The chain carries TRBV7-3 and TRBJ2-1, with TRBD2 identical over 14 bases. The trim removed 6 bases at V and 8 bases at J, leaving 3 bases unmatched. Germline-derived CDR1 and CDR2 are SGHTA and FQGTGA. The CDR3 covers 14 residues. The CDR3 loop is CASSWGLAGDEQFF. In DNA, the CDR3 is TGTGCCAGCAGTTGGGGACTAGCGGGAGATGAGCAGTTCTTC.

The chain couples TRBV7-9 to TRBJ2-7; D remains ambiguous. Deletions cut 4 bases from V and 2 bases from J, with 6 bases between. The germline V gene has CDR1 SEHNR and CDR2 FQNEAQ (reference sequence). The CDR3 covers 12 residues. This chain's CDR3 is CASSYPTYEQYF. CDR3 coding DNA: TGTGCCAGCAGCTACCCCACCTACGAGCAGTACTTC.